The sequence of this T cell receptor (beta chain) was determined in a study of T cell responses to AZD1222 COVID-19 vaccine. Libraries were prepared by immunoSEQ multiplex PCR; TCRdb keeps only in-frame clonotypes and omits some of them. The table includes roughly 120,000 clones, around 94% detected once. This CDR3 spans 11 amino acids. The germline V gene encodes CDR1 KGHSH and CDR2 LQKENI. Trimming took off 5 bases at V and 6 bases at J, with 7 bases between the two ends. This material consisted of peripheral blood, taken on day 0 of AZD1222 vaccination. V usage is TRBV18 and J usage is TRBJ1-2; unclear D gene. This clonotype was obtained from an adult in good health. CDR3 protein: CASSGLDGYTF. For the CDR3, the DNA is TGTGCCAGCTCAGGGTTGGATGGCTACACCTTC.